This T cell receptor beta chain was found in a study of shared clonotypes between healthy human individuals. The protocol was immunoSEQ multiplex PCR, while the TCRdb copy is restricted to in-frame clones and leaves out a portion. The table records about 2 million clones, about 95% of them present only once. The germline V gene encodes CDR1 LNHDA and CDR2 SQIVND (reference sequence). The length of the CDR3 is 15 residues. V was cut by 6 bases and J by 4 bases, with 16 bases left in between. This TCR was sampled from a man aged 18 to 29 in good health. The sample taken for sequencing was naive CD4+ T cells sorted from blood. The subset was: CD45RA+ positively selected. V and J are TRBV19 and TRBJ1-3; D might be TRBD1 (5 bases). This CDR3 is CASREAGMYGNTIYF. DNA of the CDR3: TGTGCCAGTAGGGAGGCAGGGATGTACGGAAACACCATATATTTT.